The 24 T cell receptor beta chains in this list originate from one sample, sequenced in a study of blood T cell repertoires in COVID-19. Method: immunoSEQ multiplex PCR; TCRdb's copy keeps in-frame clones and lacks some. The sample shows 300,000 or so clones, 85% to 90% of them seen only once. Sequenced: peripheral blood. The origin of the receptors is a woman between 40 and 50 years old who had recovered from COVID-19.

This chain uses TRBV5-1 with TRBJ2-1, with D possibly being TRBD1 (5 bases). There are 16 residues in the CDR3. V gave up 0 bases and J gave up 3 bases, with 13 bases separating them. Germline V gives CDR1 SGHRS, CDR2 YFSETQ. The CDR3 sequence is CASSLETASLYNEQFF. The CDR3 coding sequence is TGCGCCAGCAGCTTGGAGACAGCCTCACTCTACAATGAGCAGTTCTTC.

The chain is built from TRBV2 and TRBJ2-2; the D is unclear. The CDR3 is 12 amino acids. With 4 bases removed from V and 7 bases from J, the gap between germline ends came to 7 bases. Germline CDR1 is SNHLY and CDR2 is FYNNEI. The CDR3 DNA reads as TGTGCCAGCAGTGGCGTTGACGGGGAGCTGTTTTTT. Its protein product is CASSGVDGELFF.

The chain has TRBV12-3 or TRBV12-4 and TRBJ2-2, with D unclear. The CDR3 length is 13 residues. V was clipped by 5 bases and J by 4 bases, with 8 bases between them. DNA of the CDR3: TGTGCCAGCAGTGCACACAGCACCGGGGAGCTGTTTTTT. Protein product: CASSAHSTGELFF.

The chain has TRBV18 and TRBJ2-7, with 7 bases identical to TRBD1. Trimming at V came to 6 bases and at J to 2 bases, leaving 10 bases not matched to a gene. Germline assignment: CDR1 KGHSH and CDR2 LQKENI. This CDR3 is 15 amino acids long. The CDR3 region has the DNA TGTGCCAGCTCCCGAGACAGGGCTCTCGCCTACGAGCAGTACTTC. This translates into CASSRDRALAYEQYF. The full variable domain, in which reference TRBV18 and TRBJ2-7 provide the parts outside the CDR3, is NAGVMQNPRHLVRRRGQEARLRCSPMKGHSHVYWYRQLPEEGLKFMVYLQKENIIDESGMPKERFSAEFPKEGPSILRIQQVVRGDSAAYFCASSRDRALAYEQYFGPGTRLTVT.

This clone was seen a single time. The chain couples TRBV19 to TRBJ1-6, with a possible D match to TRBD1 (5 bases). This CDR3 is 15 amino acids long. From germline, CDR1 is LNHDA and CDR2 SQIVND (reference sequence). Trimming took 2 bases from V and 8 from J, leaving 13 bases between them. CDR3 protein: CASSISRGGDSPLHF. In nucleotides, the CDR3 is TGTGCCAGTAGTATATCGCGGGGCGGGGATTCACCCCTCCACTTT.

The CDR3 region has the DNA TGTGCCAGCAGCTTAATGTACGGTAACACTGAAGCTTTCTTT. This gives the protein CASSLMYGNTEAFF. The rearrangement links TRBV7-2 to TRBJ1-1, with D unresolved. Germline CDR1 reads SGHTA; CDR2 reads FQGNSA. The V end lost 2 bases, the J end lost 2 bases, and 9 bases lay between the germline ends. This CDR3 spans 14 amino acids.

The chain joins TRBV5-6 to TRBJ1-6, with 7 bases lining up with TRBD1. Trimming cost V 0 bases and J 9 bases; bases outside gene matches: 3. Germline lookup yields CDR1 SGHDT and CDR2 YYEEEE. The CDR3 is 14 amino acids. Written as DNA, the CDR3 is TGTGCCAGCAGCTTGGGACAGGGCGGTTCACCCCTCCACTTT. Translating it yields CASSLGQGGSPLHF.

This rearrangement joins TRBV4-3 to TRBJ2-1; TRBD2 matches at 12 bases. The CDR3 runs 18 residues. Per germline, CDR1 LGHNA and CDR2 YSLEER. V shed 0 bases, J shed 0 bases, and the junction held 3 bases outside the gene matches. Written as DNA, the CDR3 is TGCGCCAGCAGCCAAGAGACTAGCGGGGGTGCCTCCTACAATGAGCAGTTCTTC. This translates into CASSQETSGGASYNEQFF.

The rearrangement joins TRBV4-1 to TRBJ2-1, with TRBD2 matching 10 bases. After removal of 1 base from V and 9 bases from J, the junction contained 9 bases not matched to a gene. This CDR3 contains 16 residues. Germline loops: CDR1 MGHRA, CDR2 YSYEKL. The CDR3 DNA is TGCGCCAGCAGCCAAGTCTCTAGCGGGGGCCGAGCTGAGCAGTTCTTC. Its protein is CASSQVSSGGRAEQFF.

V usage is TRBV11-2 and J usage is TRBJ2-3, with TRBD2 as a possible D gene (5 bases). This CDR3 region has 13 residues. Germline CDR1 SGHAT, CDR2 FQNNGV. The ends were cut back, 5 bases at V and 6 bases at J, with 12 bases in the middle. The CDR3 bases are TGTGCCAGCAGCCGTCCGGGGTCGGATACGCAGTATTTT. Its protein product is CASSRPGSDTQYF.

The chain carries TRBV3-1 (or the pseudogene TRBV3-2) and TRBJ1-1, with a weak D call TRBD1 (5 bases). The CDR3 contains 14 residues. Germline V gene lookup returns CDR1 LGHDT and CDR2 YNNKEL (reference sequence). V dropped 1 base and J dropped 6 bases, with 12 bases sitting between them. The CDR3 region is CASSQGTTGPEAFF. CDR3 coding DNA: TGTGCCAGCAGCCAAGGGACAACCGGACCTGAAGCTTTCTTT.

The rearrangement links TRBV29-1 to TRBJ1-1, with 8 bases identical to TRBD1. The CDR3 is 14 amino acids. Germline V CDR1 and CDR2: SQVTM, ANQGSEA. The junction had 10 bases not matched to a gene; V was cut back by 3 bases and J by 7 bases. The CDR3 reads CSVEGLDRGGEAFF. CDR3 sequence (DNA): TGCAGCGTTGAGGGCCTAGACAGGGGCGGTGAAGCTTTCTTT.

This chain links TRBV11-2 with TRBJ2-7, with 7 bases lining up with TRBD1. Trimming took 4 bases from V and 3 from J; bases not matched to a gene: 9. CDR1 and CDR2 from the germline V gene are SGHAT and FQNNGV. The CDR3 is 15 amino acids. The CDR3 DNA reads TGTGCCAGCAGCTCACAGACAGGGAGTTTCTACGAGCAGTACTTC. Its protein product is CASSSQTGSFYEQYF.

The chain couples TRBV9 to TRBJ1-5, with TRBD1 matching 9 bases. The CDR3 has 14 amino acids. The junction had 3 bases not matched to a gene; V was cut back by 3 bases and J by 5 bases. Germline lookup yields CDR1 SGDLS and CDR2 YYNGEE. DNA of the CDR3: TGTGCCAGCAGCGCCGGACAGGGGCATCAGCCCCAGCATTTT. This codes for CASSAGQGHQPQHF.

The V gene is TRBV7-9, the J gene TRBJ2-1, with TRBD2 matching 13 bases. Trimming took 5 bases from V and 5 from J; bases not matched to a gene: 3. This CDR3 is 15 amino acids long. Germline CDR1 and CDR2: SEHNR and FQNEAQ (reference sequence). The CDR3 sequence: CASSLGTSGDNEQFF. The DNA of the CDR3 is TGTGCCAGCAGCCTAGGGACTAGCGGGGACAATGAGCAGTTCTTC.

The CDR3 nucleotides read TGTGCCTGGAGTGAGCGATGGGGGGGCGAGAACACCGGGGAGCTGTTTTTT. Translating it yields CAWSERWGGENTGELFF. V usage is TRBV30 and J usage is TRBJ2-2; TRBD2 might be the D (7 bases). The CDR3 has 17 residues. Germline V gene sequence: CDR1 GTSNPN, CDR2 SVGIG (reference sequence). With 1 base removed from V and 1 base from J, the gap between germline ends came to 16 bases.

This chain joins TRBV5-4 and TRBJ2-7, with a tentative D call TRBD1 (5 bases). Germline V gene data show CDR1 as SGHNT and CDR2 as YYREEE (reference sequence). The CDR3 consists of 13 residues. The germline V and J ends were trimmed by 0 bases and 3 bases, with 7 bases remaining between them. CDR3 nucleotides: TGTGCCAGCAGCTTGGCAGGGTTCTACGAGCAGTACTTC. Translating it yields CASSLAGFYEQYF.

Concerning this clone itself: An end of the junction differs from the germline gene, which may be a read error. The chain recombines TRBV11-3 with TRBJ2-7; D remains ambiguous. Germline assignment: CDR1 SGHNT and CDR2 YENEEA. CDR3 length: 13 residues. This CDR3 is CASSLSGAYGQYF. The CDR3 nucleotides are TGTGCCAGCAGCTTATCTGGAGCTTACGGGCAGTACTTC.

This chain joins TRBV4-1 and TRBJ2-7; no firm D call. The CDR3 has 15 residues. In germline, CDR1 is MGHRA, CDR2 YSYEKL. V lost 3 bases to trimming and J lost 6 bases, with 18 bases between them. The CDR3 bases are TGCGCCAGCAGCCACGATAAGGCAGGTCCAATCGAGCAGTACTTC. Its protein product is CASSHDKAGPIEQYF.

The chain joins TRBV12-3 or TRBV12-4 to TRBJ2-3, with TRBD1 matching over 7 bases. V shed 6 bases and J 9 bases; nucleotides not matched to a gene: 3. The CDR3 is 11 residues long. The CDR3 DNA sequence: TGTGCCAGCAGAAGACAGGGAACGCAGTATTTT. Protein product: CASRRQGTQYF.

V gene TRBV14 combines with J gene TRBJ2-3, with 7 nucleotides matching TRBD1. With V trimmed by 3 bases and J by 1 base, 10 bases remained unmatched. Germline values: CDR1 SGHDN, CDR2 FVKESK. This CDR3 is built from 17 residues. The CDR3 DNA is TGTGCCAGCAGCCACCCACAGGGGCCTTACGGCACAGATACGCAGTATTTT. This sequence encodes CASSHPQGPYGTDTQYF.

The chain recombines TRBV7-2 with TRBJ2-1; D is unresolved. Trimming pared 1 base from V and 5 bases from J, leaving 18 bases between. CDR1 and CDR2 from the germline V gene are SGHTA and FQGNSA. This CDR3 spans 17 amino acids. The CDR3 spells CASSLVARPSLDNEQFF. The CDR3 bases are TGTGCCAGCAGCTTAGTCGCCCGGCCTAGTCTAGACAATGAGCAGTTCTTC.

With regard to this clone: The sample has other DNA sequences that encode this CDR3 too. The chain recombines TRBV9 with TRBJ1-3; no clear D. Germline V gene lookup returns CDR1 SGDLS and CDR2 YYNGEE. The CDR3 length is 12 residues. Trimming pared 4 bases from V and 4 bases from J, leaving 6 bases between. The CDR3 loop reads CASSPRGNTIYF. For the CDR3, the DNA is TGTGCCAGCAGCCCCCGGGGAAACACCATATATTTT.

As concerns this clone: A read error may be the cause here, since a much bigger clone is one base away. The same CDR3 is also encoded by other DNA sequences in this sample. The V and J genes are TRBV15 and TRBJ2-7; 7 bases map to TRBD1. Trimming removed 0 bases from V and 4 bases from J; junction bases left unmatched: 0. The germline gives CDR1 LNHNV, CDR2 YYDKDF (reference sequence). The CDR3 sequence is 13 residues long. In nucleotides, the CDR3 is TGTGCCACCAGCAGAGACAGGGGGTACGAGCAGTACTTC. Translating gives CATSRDRGYEQYF.